This T cell receptor (beta chain) was captured by sequencing in a study of CD8 T cells in Susac syndrome. The length of the CDR3 is 15 residues. With V trimmed by 6 bases and J by 1 base, 4 bases remained unmatched. The V gene's germline CDR1 is MNHNY and CDR2 SVGAGI (reference sequence). The authors carried out high-throughput sequencing of TCR beta. They applied it to CD8+ and CD4+ T cells obtained from blood. Negative isolation yielded the CD8+ and CD4+ T cells, while FACS enriched the TEMRA cells. With random hexamers, about 0.5 to 1 ug RNA was reverse transcribed. Amplification of TCR beta CDR3 used immunoSEQ multiplex PCR across 54 Vbeta and 13 Jbeta. TCRdb recomputed calls from the immunoSEQ multiplex PCR reads with MiXCR, one row per CDR3 protein. Of some 450,000 distinct CDR3 sequences in the sample, approximately 85% were seen once.

Sequencing was performed on CD8+ T cells from PBMCs. This clonotype was sampled from a human donor with multiple sclerosis. The V gene is TRBV6-6, the J gene TRBJ1-3; 9 bases are shared with TRBD1. This CDR3 is CASSSDRGSGNTIYF. CDR3 coding DNA: TGTGCCAGCAGCTCGGACAGGGGATCTGGAAACACCATATATTTT.